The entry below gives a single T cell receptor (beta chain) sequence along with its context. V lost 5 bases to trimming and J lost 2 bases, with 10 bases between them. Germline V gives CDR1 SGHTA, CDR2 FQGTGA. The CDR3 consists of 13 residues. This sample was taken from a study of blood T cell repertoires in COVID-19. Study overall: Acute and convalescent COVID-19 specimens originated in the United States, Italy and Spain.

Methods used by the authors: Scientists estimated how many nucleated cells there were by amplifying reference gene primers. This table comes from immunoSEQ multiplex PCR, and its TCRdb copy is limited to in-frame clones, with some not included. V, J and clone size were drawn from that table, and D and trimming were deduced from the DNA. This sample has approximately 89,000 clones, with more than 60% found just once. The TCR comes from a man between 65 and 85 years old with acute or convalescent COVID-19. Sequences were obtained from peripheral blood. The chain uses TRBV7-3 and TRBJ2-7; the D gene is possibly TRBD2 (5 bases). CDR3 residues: CASSAGITYEQYF. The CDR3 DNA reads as TGTGCCAGCAGCGCCGGGATTACCTACGAGCAGTACTTC.